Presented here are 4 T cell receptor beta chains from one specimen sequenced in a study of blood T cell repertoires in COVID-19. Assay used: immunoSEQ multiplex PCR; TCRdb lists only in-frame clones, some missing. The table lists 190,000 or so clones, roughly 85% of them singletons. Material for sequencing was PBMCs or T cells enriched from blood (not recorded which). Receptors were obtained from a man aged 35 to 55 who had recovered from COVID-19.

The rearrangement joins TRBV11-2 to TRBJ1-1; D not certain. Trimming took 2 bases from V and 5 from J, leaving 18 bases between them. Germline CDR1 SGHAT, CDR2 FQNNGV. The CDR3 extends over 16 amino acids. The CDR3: CASSLSRPRVGTEAFF. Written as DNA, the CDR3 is TGTGCCAGCAGCTTAAGTCGCCCGAGGGTGGGAACTGAAGCTTTCTTT. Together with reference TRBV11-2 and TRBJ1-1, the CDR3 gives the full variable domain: EAGVAQSPRYKIIEKRQSVAFWCNPISGHATLYWYQQILGQGPKLLIQFQNNGVVDDSQLPKDRFSAERLKGVDSTLKIQPAKLEDSAVYLCASSLSRPRVGTEAFFGQGTRLTVV.

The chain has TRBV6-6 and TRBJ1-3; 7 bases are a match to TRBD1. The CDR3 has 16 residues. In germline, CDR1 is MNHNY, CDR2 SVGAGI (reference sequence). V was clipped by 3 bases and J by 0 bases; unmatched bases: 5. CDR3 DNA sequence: TGTGCCAGCAGTTATAGTGGGGACAGCTCTGGAAACACCATATATTTT. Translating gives CASSYSGDSSGNTIYF.

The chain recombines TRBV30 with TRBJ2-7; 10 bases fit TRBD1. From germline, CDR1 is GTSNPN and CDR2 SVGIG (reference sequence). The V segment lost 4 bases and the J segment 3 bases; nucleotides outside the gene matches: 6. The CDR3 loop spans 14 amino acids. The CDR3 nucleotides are TGTGCCTGGACCACCGGGACAGGGGACTACGAGCAGTACTTC. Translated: CAWTTGTGDYEQYF.

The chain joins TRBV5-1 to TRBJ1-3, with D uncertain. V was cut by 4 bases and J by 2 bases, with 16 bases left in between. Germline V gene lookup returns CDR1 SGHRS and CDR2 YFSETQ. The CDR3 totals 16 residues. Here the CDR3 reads CASSDGRSSAGNTIYF. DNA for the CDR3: TGCGCCAGCAGCGACGGACGGAGTAGCGCTGGAAACACCATATATTTT.